This T cell receptor (beta chain) came from a study of CXCR3-negative and CXCR3-positive naive CD8 T cells. Germline-derived CDR1 and CDR2 are SNHLY and FYNNEI. The CDR3 loop spans 15 amino acids. Libraries of TRB cDNA were made by 5' RACE and carried UMIs. TCRdb reprocessed the 5' RACE reads, with one entry per CDR3 protein and no DNA. Seen in this sample are under 50,000 distinct CDR3 sequences; the ten most common clones hold roughly 2.3%. This TCR came from a human donor in good health. Some clones in this sample may be carry-over from other donors' samples. The V gene is TRBV2, the J gene TRBJ2-5; TCRdb names TRBD1, which stays unverified in the absence of DNA. Sequencing was carried out using naive CXCR3- CD8+ T cells from blood. Subset defined: CD45RO-CCR7+CD27+CD95- naive CD8+ T cells lacking CXCR3 (TNR3-). Here the CDR3 reads CASSVSPGGEETQYF.